This T cell receptor beta chain was observed in a study of blood T cell repertoires in COVID-19. As for the study in general: Acute-phase and convalescent COVID-19 samples originated in the United States, Italy and Spain. PBMCs, B-cell-depleted T cells, or T cells were the source of the cDNA or gDNA that made up the material.

The CDR3 length is 16 residues. CDR1 and CDR2 (germline): SGHTS, YDEGEE. With V trimmed by 4 bases and J by 4 bases, 11 bases remained unmatched. In this sample, this clone turned up once. The method was immunoSEQ multiplex PCR; TCRdb's version includes in-frame clones alone and lacks a portion of them. The table includes fewer than 450,000 clones, roughly 87% detected once. Cohort 3 donors counted as recovered after two negative PCRs, clearance, or resolved symptoms. This clonotype originated in a young woman who had recovered from COVID-19. Sequenced material: PBMCs or T cells enriched from blood (not recorded which). The chain employs TRBV5-8 and TRBJ2-7; 10 nucleotides match TRBD1. The chain's CDR3 is CASSLGDRGPSYEQYF. In DNA, the CDR3 is TGTGCCAGCAGCCTGGGGGACAGGGGCCCCTCTTACGAGCAGTACTTC.